Sequencing of this T cell receptor beta chain was carried out in a study of naive and memory T cell subsets. The study, taken as a whole, reports: The RNA method is potentially sensitive to activation and differentiation changes.

An oligonucleotide containing a UMI was ligated to the 3' end of TCR cDNA. Whole blood, 2.5 ml, came from adult healthy volunteers. In the case of this clonotype: Antigen: not known.

Ligated cDNA underwent four rounds of PCR with nested alpha and beta constant region primers and SP2. TCRdb reprocessed the 5' RACE reads with MiXCR, giving one entry per CDR3 protein. The sample consists of 50,000 to 60,000 distinct CDR3 sequences, more than 7.5% of them appearing once. The origin of this receptor is a female donor in good health.

CDR3 sequence: CAVRPGRSYEQYF. The CDR3 DNA follows: TGTGCCGTCAGGCCGGGCCGCTCCTACGAGCAGTACTTC. The rearrangement joins TRBV27 to TRBJ2-7; D not resolved. This CDR3 is 13 amino acids long. Trimming took 11 bases from V and 0 from J, leaving 14 bases between them. The germline V gene encodes CDR1 MNHEY and CDR2 SMNVEV (reference sequence).